This is a list of T cell receptor beta chains from one sample in a study of T cell repertoires in cytomegalovirus infection. Which antigens these TCRs recognize remains unknown. TCRdb fed the reads into MiXCR, producing one record per CDR3 protein. The table records around 100,000 distinct CDR3 sequences, about 30% of them present only once. Source: CD8+ T cells from cultured PBMCs, taken from culture after CMV antigen stimulation. The origin of the receptors is a human donor in good health (CMV status not recorded). Some clones in this sample may be carry-over from other donors' samples. CDR3s include the opening cysteine and the closing phenylalanine or tryptophan. Each record gives: V gene, clone size, D gene, J gene, CDR3 DNA, CDR3 protein. D genes are given only for firm matches. Not all rows give a size; the values are once, few, many and, for expanded clones, a class.

V gene: TRBV19
clone size: .
D gene: .
J gene: TRBJ1-5
CDR3 DNA: TGTGCCAGTAGTATCTCAGTTGACAATCAGCCCCAGCATTTT
CDR3 protein: CASSISVDNQPQHF

V gene: TRBV19
clone size: once
D gene: .
J gene: TRBJ1-2
CDR3 DNA: TGTGCCAGTCGGGGGCTTGACTATGGCTACACCTTC
CDR3 protein: CASRGLDYGYTF

V gene: TRBV15
clone size: few
D gene: .
J gene: TRBJ1-3
CDR3 DNA: TGTGCCACCAGCAGAGATCCGGGGATCTCTGGAAACACCATATATTTT
CDR3 protein: CATSRDPGISGNTIYF

V gene: TRBV7-2
clone size: many
D gene: .
J gene: TRBJ2-7
CDR3 DNA: TGTGCCAGCAGCTTAGACTCAGGGTCCTTAGGGAGCTCCTACGAGCAGTACTTC
CDR3 protein: CASSLDSGSLGSSYEQYF

V gene: TRBV28
clone size: few
D gene: .
J gene: TRBJ2-7
CDR3 DNA: TGTGCCAGCAGCCCCATTGGCAGAGCCCACGAGCAGTACTTC
CDR3 protein: CASSPIGRAHEQYF

V gene: TRBV13
clone size: .
D gene: .
J gene: TRBJ1-2
CDR3 DNA: TGTGCCAGCAGCTTAGTCTCTGAACACCCTTCCCGGGATGGCTACACCTTC
CDR3 protein: CASSLVSEHPSRDGYTF

V gene: TRBV6-5
clone size: .
D gene: .
J gene: TRBJ2-4
CDR3 DNA: TGTGCCAGCAGGCCGGGGGGGACAGGAGCCATTCAGTACTTC
CDR3 protein: CASRPGGTGAIQYF

V gene: TRBV12-3/TRBV12-4
clone size: few
D gene: .
J gene: TRBJ2-1
CDR3 DNA: TGTGCCAGCAGCTGGGCCAGCGGGCCCCCCTACAATGAGCAGTTCTTC
CDR3 protein: CASSWASGPPYNEQFF

V gene: TRBV7-8
clone size: many
D gene: .
J gene: TRBJ1-5
CDR3 DNA: TGTGCCAGCAGCTTAGAAGGGCCAGGGATGGGCAATCAGCCCCAGCATTTT
CDR3 protein: CASSLEGPGMGNQPQHF

V gene: TRBV19
clone size: .
D gene: .
J gene: TRBJ2-1
CDR3 DNA: TGTGCCAGTAGGGGGACTGAGCAGTTCTTC
CDR3 protein: CASRGTEQFF

V gene: TRBV5-6
clone size: few
D gene: .
J gene: TRBJ1-4
CDR3 DNA: TGTGCCAGCAGCCAGGGACCGTCGAATGAAAAACTGTTTTTT
CDR3 protein: CASSQGPSNEKLFF

V gene: TRBV9
clone size: .
D gene: TRBD1
J gene: TRBJ2-6
CDR3 DNA: TGTGCCAGCAGCGTGAATCGGGACAGGATCTCTGGGGCCAACGTCCTGACTTTC
CDR3 protein: CASSVNRDRISGANVLTF

V gene: TRBV9
clone size: .
D gene: .
J gene: TRBJ1-2
CDR3 DNA: TGTGCCAGCAGCGTAGGGCAGTCCCGAGGCTACACCTTC
CDR3 protein: CASSVGQSRGYTF

V gene: TRBV6-6
clone size: few
D gene: .
J gene: TRBJ2-7
CDR3 DNA: TGTGCCAGCAGTTACTCGATCAGTGAGCAGTACTTC
CDR3 protein: CASSYSISEQYF

V gene: TRBV28
clone size: .
D gene: .
J gene: TRBJ1-2
CDR3 DNA: TGTGCCAGCAGTTCTCATGAGCTAAGGTCCTTC
CDR3 protein: CASSSHELRSF

V gene: TRBV7-9
clone size: many
D gene: .
J gene: TRBJ2-7
CDR3 DNA: TGTGCCAGCAGCACCGCAGGGAGCTCCTACGAGCAGTACTTC
CDR3 protein: CASSTAGSSYEQYF

V gene: TRBV11-2
clone size: few
D gene: .
J gene: TRBJ2-5
CDR3 DNA: TGTGCCAGCATCCCTCCCGTGGGGCAGACCCAGTACTTC
CDR3 protein: CASIPPVGQTQYF

V gene: TRBV7-8
clone size: few
D gene: TRBD1
J gene: TRBJ1-5
CDR3 DNA: TGTGCCAGCAGCTTTGGGGGACAGAGCAATCAGCCCCAGCATTTT
CDR3 protein: CASSFGGQSNQPQHF

V gene: TRBV7-2
clone size: many
D gene: TRBD1
J gene: TRBJ2-1
CDR3 DNA: TGTGCCAGCAGCTTGGGGACAGGATTCGCCTACAATGAGCAGTTCTTC
CDR3 protein: CASSLGTGFAYNEQFF

V gene: TRBV4-2
clone size: .
D gene: .
J gene: TRBJ1-2
CDR3 DNA: TGTGCCAGCAGCCAAGGAGGGGCCGGGGATGGCTACACCTTC
CDR3 protein: CASSQGGAGDGYTF

V gene: TRBV27
clone size: few
D gene: TRBD1
J gene: TRBJ2-7
CDR3 DNA: TGTGCCAGCAGTCCGATAGAACCCGGGACAGGGTACGAGCAGTACTTC
CDR3 protein: CASSPIEPGTGYEQYF

V gene: TRBV6-2/TRBV6-3
clone size: .
D gene: .
J gene: TRBJ2-7
CDR3 DNA: TGTGCCAGCAGTTCGACGGAGGGGTGGGCACCCTCGAGGAACGAGCAGTACTTC
CDR3 protein: CASSSTEGWAPSRNEQYF

V gene: TRBV6-1
clone size: .
D gene: .
J gene: TRBJ2-7
CDR3 DNA: TGTGCCACCCTAGGGACTGAGAGCTCCTACGAGCAGTACTTC
CDR3 protein: CATLGTESSYEQYF

V gene: TRBV7-9
clone size: once
D gene: .
J gene: TRBJ1-4
CDR3 DNA: TGTGCCAGCAGCTTATCCGCGACGGATAATGAAAAACTGTTTTTT
CDR3 protein: CASSLSATDNEKLFF

V gene: TRBV7-2
clone size: .
D gene: TRBD2
J gene: TRBJ2-3
CDR3 DNA: TGTGCCAGCAGCTTAGCTAGCGGGGGCCCAGATACGCAGTATTTT
CDR3 protein: CASSLASGGPDTQYF

V gene: TRBV7-2
clone size: .
D gene: .
J gene: TRBJ2-7
CDR3 DNA: TGTGCCAGCAGCTTAGCGTACGGGGTAACCTACGAGCAGTACTTC
CDR3 protein: CASSLAYGVTYEQYF

V gene: TRBV20-1
clone size: many
D gene: TRBD2
J gene: TRBJ2-1
CDR3 DNA: TGCAGTGCTAGGCCGGGACTAGCGAGCCACAATGAGCAGTTCTTC
CDR3 protein: CSARPGLASHNEQFF

V gene: TRBV27
clone size: .
D gene: .
J gene: TRBJ1-1
CDR3 DNA: TGTGCCAGCAGTTCCCCGCCTGAAGCTTTCTTT
CDR3 protein: CASSSPPEAFF

V gene: TRBV6-1
clone size: few
D gene: TRBD2
J gene: TRBJ2-3
CDR3 DNA: TGTGCCAGCAGTGACGTAGCGGGCCAGGGCACAGATACGCAGTATTTT
CDR3 protein: CASSDVAGQGTDTQYF